This T cell receptor (beta chain) stems from a study of CD8 T cells in Susac syndrome. CD8+ and CD4+ T cells from blood underwent TCR beta sequencing, which was carried out in a high-throughput format. The authors negatively isolated CD8+ and CD4+ T cells and FACS-enriched TEMRA cells. Deletions cut 1 base from V and 6 bases from J, with 9 bases between. Germline V gene data show CDR1 as MGHRA and CDR2 as YSYEKL. The CDR3 has 13 amino acids. Random hexamers were used to reverse transcribe about 0.5 to 1 ug of RNA. Amplification of TCR beta CDR3 was carried out by immunoSEQ multiplex PCR, which covered 54 Vbeta and 13 Jbeta segments. TCRdb reanalysed the immunoSEQ multiplex PCR reads using MiXCR and keeps one entry per CDR3 protein. The sample contains around 140,000 distinct CDR3 sequences, around 85% of which appear only once.

The source is a human donor with multiple sclerosis. The sequenced sample was CD8+ T cells from PBMCs. J is TRBJ1-2 and V is TRBV4-1, with D possibly being TRBD1 (5 bases). The chain's CDR3 is CASSQGPGDGYTF. CDR3 in DNA: TGCGCCAGCAGCCAAGGACCGGGGGATGGCTACACCTTC.